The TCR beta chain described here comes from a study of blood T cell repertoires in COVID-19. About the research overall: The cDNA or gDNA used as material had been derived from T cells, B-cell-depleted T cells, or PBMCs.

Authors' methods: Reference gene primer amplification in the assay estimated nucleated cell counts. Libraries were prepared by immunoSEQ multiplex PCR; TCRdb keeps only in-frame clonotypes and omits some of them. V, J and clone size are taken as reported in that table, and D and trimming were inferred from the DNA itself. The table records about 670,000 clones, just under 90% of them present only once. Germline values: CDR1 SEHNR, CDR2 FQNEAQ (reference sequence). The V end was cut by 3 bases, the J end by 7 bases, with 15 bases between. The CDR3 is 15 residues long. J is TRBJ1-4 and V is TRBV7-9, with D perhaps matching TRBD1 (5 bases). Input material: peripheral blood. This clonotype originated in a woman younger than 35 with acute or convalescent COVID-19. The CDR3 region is CASSFWGERGEKLFF. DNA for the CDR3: TGTGCCAGCAGCTTTTGGGGGGAAAGGGGTGAAAAACTGTTTTTT.